This TCR beta chain was captured in a study of CD8 T cell repertoires and HIV-1 epitope variants. Study-wide background: 1M T cells were kept uncultured as a baseline.

This clone was found a few times. The target antigen is unknown. Germline CDR1 reads MDHEN; CDR2 reads SYDVKM. There are 15 residues in the CDR3. Trimming stripped 4 bases from V and 0 bases from J, with 12 bases between. TCR beta CDR3 was sequenced at survey depth on immunoSEQ. TCRdb's copy holds only in-frame clones and misses some; the assay was immunoSEQ multiplex PCR. The sample lists around 6,300 clones; less than 70% were seen once. The TCR originated in a male donor with HIV. The J gene is TRBJ2-5, the V gene TRBV28, with D unclear. Material: cultured CD8+ T cells derived from PBMCs. The chain's CDR3 is CASSSVDRDQETQYF. The CDR3 DNA is TGTGCCAGCAGTTCCGTCGACCGAGACCAAGAGACCCAGTACTTC.